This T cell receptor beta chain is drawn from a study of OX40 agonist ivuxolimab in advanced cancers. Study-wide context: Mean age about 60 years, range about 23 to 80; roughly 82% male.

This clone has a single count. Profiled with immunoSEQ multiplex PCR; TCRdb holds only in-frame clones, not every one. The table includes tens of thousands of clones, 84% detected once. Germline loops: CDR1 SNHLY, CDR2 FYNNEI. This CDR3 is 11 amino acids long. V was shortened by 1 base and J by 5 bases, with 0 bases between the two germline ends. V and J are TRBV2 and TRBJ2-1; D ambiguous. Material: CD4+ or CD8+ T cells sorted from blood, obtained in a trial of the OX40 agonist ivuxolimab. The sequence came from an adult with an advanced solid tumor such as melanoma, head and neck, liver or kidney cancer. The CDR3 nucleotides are TGTGCCAGCAGTGAAGACAATGAGCAGTTCTTC. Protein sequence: CASSEDNEQFF.